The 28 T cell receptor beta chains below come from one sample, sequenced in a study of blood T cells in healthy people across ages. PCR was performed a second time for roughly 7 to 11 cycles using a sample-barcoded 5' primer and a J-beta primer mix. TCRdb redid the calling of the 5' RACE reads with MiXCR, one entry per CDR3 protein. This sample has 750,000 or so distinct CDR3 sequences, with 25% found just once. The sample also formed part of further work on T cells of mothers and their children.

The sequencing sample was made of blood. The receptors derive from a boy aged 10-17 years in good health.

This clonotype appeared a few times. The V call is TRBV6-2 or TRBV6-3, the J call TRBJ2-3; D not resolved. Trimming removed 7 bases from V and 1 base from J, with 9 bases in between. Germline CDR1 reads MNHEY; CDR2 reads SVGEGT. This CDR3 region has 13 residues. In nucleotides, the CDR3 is TGTGCCAGCAAGAGGTCGGGCACAGATACGCAGTATTTT. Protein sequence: CASKRSGTDTQYF.

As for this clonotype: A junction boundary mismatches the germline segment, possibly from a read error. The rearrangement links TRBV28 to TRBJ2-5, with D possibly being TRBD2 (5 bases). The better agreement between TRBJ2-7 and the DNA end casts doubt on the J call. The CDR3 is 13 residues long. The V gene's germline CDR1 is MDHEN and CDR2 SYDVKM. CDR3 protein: CACSLGSSYEQYF. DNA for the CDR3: TGTGCCTGCAGTTTGGGGAGTTCCTACGAGCAGTACTTC.

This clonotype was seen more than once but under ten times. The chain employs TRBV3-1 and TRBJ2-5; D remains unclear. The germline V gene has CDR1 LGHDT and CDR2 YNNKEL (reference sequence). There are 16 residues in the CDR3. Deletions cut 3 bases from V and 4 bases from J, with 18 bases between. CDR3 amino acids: CASSHDGLRPGETQYF. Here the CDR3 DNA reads TGTGCCAGCAGCCATGATGGCCTCAGGCCGGGAGAGACCCAGTACTTC.

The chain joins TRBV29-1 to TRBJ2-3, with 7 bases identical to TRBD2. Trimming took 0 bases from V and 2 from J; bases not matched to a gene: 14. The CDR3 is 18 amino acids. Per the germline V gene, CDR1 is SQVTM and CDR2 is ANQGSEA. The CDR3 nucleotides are TGCAGCGTTGAAGAGACGACTAGCACCGGGGGATTCACAGATACGCAGTATTTT. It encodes CSVEETTSTGGFTDTQYF.

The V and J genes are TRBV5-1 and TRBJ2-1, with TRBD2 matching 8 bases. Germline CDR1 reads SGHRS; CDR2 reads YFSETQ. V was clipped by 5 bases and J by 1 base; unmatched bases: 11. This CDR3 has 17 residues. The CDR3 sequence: CASSRASGPGSYNEQFF. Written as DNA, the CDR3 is TGCGCCAGCAGTAGGGCTAGCGGGCCCGGTTCCTACAATGAGCAGTTCTTC.

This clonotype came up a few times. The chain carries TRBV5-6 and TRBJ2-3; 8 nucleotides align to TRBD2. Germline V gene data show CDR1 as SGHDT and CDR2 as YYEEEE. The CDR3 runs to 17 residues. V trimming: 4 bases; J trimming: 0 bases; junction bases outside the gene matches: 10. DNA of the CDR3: TGTGCCAGCAGCATCATTACTAGCGGTCTTAGCACAGATACGCAGTATTTT. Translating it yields CASSIITSGLSTDTQYF. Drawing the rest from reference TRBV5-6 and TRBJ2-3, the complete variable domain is DAGVTQSPTHLIKTRGQQVTLRCSPKSGHDTVSWYQQALGQGPQFIFQYYEEEERQRGNFPDRFSGHQFPNYSSELNVNALLLGDSALYLCASSIITSGLSTDTQYFGPGTRLTVL.

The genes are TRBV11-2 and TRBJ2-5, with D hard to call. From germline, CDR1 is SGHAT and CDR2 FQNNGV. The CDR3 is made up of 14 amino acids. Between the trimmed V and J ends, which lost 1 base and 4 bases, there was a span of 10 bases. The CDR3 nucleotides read TGTGCCAGCAGCTTAGCCCCCCCTCCAGAGACCCAGTACTTC. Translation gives CASSLAPPPETQYF.

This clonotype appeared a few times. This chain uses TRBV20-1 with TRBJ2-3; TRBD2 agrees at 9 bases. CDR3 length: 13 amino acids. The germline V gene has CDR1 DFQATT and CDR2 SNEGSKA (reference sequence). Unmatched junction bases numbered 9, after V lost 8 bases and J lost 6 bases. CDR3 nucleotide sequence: TGCAGTACGACTAGCGGAACCGCGGATACGCAGTATTTT. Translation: CSTTSGTADTQYF.

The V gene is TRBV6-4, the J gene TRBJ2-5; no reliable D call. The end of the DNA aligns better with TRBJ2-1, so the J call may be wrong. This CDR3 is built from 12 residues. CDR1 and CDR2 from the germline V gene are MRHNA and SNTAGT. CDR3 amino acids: CASSDGNSEQFF. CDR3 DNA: TGTGCCAGCAGTGACGGAAATAGTGAGCAGTTCTTC.

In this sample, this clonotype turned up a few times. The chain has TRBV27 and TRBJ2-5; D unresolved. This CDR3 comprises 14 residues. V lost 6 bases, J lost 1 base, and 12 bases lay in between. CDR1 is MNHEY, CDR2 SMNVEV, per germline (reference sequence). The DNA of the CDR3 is TGTGCCAGCAGGGAAGAGTGGGGCCAAGAGACCCAGTACTTC. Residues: CASREEWGQETQYF.

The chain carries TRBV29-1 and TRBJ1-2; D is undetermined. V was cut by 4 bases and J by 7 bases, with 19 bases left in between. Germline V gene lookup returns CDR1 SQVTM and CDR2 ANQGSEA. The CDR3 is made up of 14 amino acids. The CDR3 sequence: CSVVVYEEGFGYTF. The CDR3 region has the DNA TGCAGCGTTGTAGTTTATGAGGAGGGATTTGGCTACACCTTC. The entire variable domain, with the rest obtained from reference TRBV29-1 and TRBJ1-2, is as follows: SAVISQKPSRDICQRGTSLTIQCQVDSQVTMMFWYRQQPGQSLTLIATANQGSEATYESGFVIDKFPISRPNLTFSTLTVSNMSPEDSSIYLCSVVVYEEGFGYTFGSGTRLTVV.

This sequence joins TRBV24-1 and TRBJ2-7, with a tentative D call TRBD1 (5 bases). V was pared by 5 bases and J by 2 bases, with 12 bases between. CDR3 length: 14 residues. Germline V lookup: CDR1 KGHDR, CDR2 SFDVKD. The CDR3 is CATSATDLTYEQYF. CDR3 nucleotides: TGTGCCACCAGTGCGACAGACTTAACCTACGAGCAGTACTTC.

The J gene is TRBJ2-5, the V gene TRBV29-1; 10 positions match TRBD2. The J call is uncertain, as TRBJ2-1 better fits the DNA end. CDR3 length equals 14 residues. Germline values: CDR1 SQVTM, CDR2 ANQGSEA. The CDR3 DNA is TGCAGCACCCAGTCCAGCGGGGGGGCCGAAGAGCAGTTCTTC. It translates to CSTQSSGGAEEQFF.

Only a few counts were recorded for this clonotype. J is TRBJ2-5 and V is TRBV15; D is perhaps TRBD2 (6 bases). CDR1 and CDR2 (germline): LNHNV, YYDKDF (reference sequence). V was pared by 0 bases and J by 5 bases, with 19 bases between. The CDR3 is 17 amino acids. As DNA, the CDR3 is TGTGCCACCAGCAGAGATAGTACGGGGACTTCGAGGGAGACCCAGTACTTC. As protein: CATSRDSTGTSRETQYF.

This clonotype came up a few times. The CDR3 sequence: CSVAPREEENTIYF. The CDR3 nucleotides are TGCAGCGTGGCTCCCAGGGAGGAGGAGAACACCATATATTTT. The rearrangement links TRBV29-1 to TRBJ1-3; D is perhaps TRBD1 (5 bases). The V gene's germline CDR1 is SQVTM and CDR2 ANQGSEA. V was trimmed by 6 bases and J by 7 bases, leaving 19 bases between them. This CDR3 has 14 residues.

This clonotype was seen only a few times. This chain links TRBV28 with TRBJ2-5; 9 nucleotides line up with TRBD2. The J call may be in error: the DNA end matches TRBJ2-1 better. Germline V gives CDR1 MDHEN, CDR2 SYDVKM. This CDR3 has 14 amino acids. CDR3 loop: CASSLMRGGNEQFF. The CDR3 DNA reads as TGTGCCAGCAGTTTAATGCGGGGGGGGAATGAGCAGTTCTTC.

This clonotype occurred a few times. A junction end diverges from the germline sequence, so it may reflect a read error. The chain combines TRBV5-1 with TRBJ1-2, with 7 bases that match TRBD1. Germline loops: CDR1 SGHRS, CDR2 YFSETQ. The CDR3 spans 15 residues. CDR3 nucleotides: TGCGCCAGCAGCCCAAGGACAGGAGGGACGTATGGCCACACCTTC. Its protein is CASSPRTGGTYGHTF.

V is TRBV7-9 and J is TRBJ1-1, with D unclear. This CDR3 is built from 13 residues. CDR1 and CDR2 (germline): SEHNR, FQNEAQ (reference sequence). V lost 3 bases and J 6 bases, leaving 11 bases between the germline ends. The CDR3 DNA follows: TGTGCCAGCAGCTTTTCGGACCAGCCTGAAGCTTTCTTT. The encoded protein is CASSFSDQPEAFF.

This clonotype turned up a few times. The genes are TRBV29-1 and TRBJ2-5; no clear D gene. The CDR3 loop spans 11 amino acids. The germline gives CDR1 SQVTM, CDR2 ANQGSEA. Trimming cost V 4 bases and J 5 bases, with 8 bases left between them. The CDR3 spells CSVVRMETQYF. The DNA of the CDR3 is TGCAGCGTTGTGAGAATGGAGACCCAGTACTTC.

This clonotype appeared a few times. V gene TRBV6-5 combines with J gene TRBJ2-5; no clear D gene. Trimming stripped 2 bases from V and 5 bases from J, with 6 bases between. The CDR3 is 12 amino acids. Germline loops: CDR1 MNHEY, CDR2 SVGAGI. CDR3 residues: CASSYDGETQYF. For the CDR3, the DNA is TGTGCCAGCAGTTACGACGGGGAGACCCAGTACTTC.

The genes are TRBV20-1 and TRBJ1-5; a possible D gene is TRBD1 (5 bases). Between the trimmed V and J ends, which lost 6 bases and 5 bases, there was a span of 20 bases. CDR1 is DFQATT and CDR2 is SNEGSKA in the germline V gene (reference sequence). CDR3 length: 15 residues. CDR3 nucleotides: TGCAGTGCCATAAACCGGCAGGGCTTCTATCAGCCCCAGCATTTT. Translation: CSAINRQGFYQPQHF.

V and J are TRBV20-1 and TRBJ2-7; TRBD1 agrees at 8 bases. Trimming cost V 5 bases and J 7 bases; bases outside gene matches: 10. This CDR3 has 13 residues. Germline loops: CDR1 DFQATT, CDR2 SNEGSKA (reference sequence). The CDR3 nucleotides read TGCAGTGCTCTGGACAGGGTTACAGGGGAGCAGTACTTC. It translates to CSALDRVTGEQYF.

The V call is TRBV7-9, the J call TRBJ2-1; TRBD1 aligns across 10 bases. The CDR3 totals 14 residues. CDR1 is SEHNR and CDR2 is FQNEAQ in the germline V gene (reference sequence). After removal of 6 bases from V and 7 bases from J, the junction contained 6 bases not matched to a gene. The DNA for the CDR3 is TGTGCCAGCAGTCCCCGGGACAGGGGTAATGAGCAGTTCTTC. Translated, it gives CASSPRDRGNEQFF.

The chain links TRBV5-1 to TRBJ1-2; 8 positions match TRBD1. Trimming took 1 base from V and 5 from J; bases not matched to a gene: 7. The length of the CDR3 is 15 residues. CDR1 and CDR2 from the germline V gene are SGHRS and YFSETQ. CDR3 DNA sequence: TGCGCCAGCAGCTTGACCCTTCAGGGGGCTTATGGCTACACCTTC. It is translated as CASSLTLQGAYGYTF. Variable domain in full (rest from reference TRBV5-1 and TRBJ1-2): KAGVTQTPRYLIKTRGQQVTLSCSPISGHRSVSWYQQTPGQGLQFLFEYFSETQRNKGNFPGRFSGRQFSNSRSEMNVSTLELGDSALYLCASSLTLQGAYGYTFGSGTRLTVV.

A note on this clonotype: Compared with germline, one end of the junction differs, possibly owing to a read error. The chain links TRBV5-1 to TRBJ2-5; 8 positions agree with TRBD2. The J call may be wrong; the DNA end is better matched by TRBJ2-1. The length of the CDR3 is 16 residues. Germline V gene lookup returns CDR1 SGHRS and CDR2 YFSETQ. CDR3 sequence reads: CASSFPPAGDRNGQFF. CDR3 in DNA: TGCGCCAGCAGCTTCCCCCCAGCGGGAGATCGGAATGGGCAGTTCTTC.

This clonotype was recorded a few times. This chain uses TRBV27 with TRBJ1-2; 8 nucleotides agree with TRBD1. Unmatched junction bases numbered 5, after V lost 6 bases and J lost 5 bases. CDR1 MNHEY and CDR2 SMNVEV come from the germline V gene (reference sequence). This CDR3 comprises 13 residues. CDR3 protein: CASRLGQDYGYTF. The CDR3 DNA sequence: TGTGCCAGCAGACTGGGACAGGATTATGGCTACACCTTC.

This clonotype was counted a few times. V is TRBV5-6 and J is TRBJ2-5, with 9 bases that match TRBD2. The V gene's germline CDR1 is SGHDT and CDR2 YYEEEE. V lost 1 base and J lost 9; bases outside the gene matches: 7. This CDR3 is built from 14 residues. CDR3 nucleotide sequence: TGTGCCAGCAGCTTGATGAGTAGCGGGGGTTCCCAGTACTTC. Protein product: CASSLMSSGGSQYF. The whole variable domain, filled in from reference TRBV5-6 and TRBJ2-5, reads DAGVTQSPTHLIKTRGQQVTLRCSPKSGHDTVSWYQQALGQGPQFIFQYYEEEERQRGNFPDRFSGHQFPNYSSELNVNALLLGDSALYLCASSLMSSGGSQYFGPGTRLLVL.

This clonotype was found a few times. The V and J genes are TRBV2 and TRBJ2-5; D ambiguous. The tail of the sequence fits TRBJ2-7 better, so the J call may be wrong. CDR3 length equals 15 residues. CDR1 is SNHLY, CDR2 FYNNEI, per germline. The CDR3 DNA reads TGTGCCAGCAGCGACGCATCAACACCATCCTACGAGCAGTACTTC. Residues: CASSDASTPSYEQYF.